This T cell receptor beta chain was sequenced during a study of PD-1 blockade in classical Hodgkin lymphoma. Study conclusions and caveats: Among the patients, those starting nivolumab under 1 year after ASCT were excluded. Before treatment, complete responders showed about the same diversity as newly diagnosed patients. Compared with baseline, CD4+ but not CD8+ TCR diversity had risen significantly by C4D1.

Relapses following autologous stem cell transplantation were seen in all patients, with brentuximab vedotin exposure varying. In regard to this clone: Its antigen is not identified.

This CDR3 region has 16 residues. CDR1 is MNHEY and CDR2 is SMNVEV in the germline V gene (reference sequence). The junction had 5 bases not matched to a gene; V was cut back by 0 bases and J by 5 bases. Clones were read by immunoSEQ multiplex PCR, and TCRdb kept only the in-frame ones, dropping some. The table records about 97,000 clones, approximately 80% of them present only once. This clonotype was obtained from a human donor with classical Hodgkin lymphoma. The sequencing used peripheral blood mononuclear cells (PBMCs), collected at baseline. The chain combines TRBV27 with TRBJ1-2; 11 nucleotides match TRBD1. CDR3 coding DNA: TGTGCCAGCAGTTTATCTCGGGACAGGGGGGGTTATGGCTACACCTTC. Protein sequence: CASSLSRDRGGYGYTF.